A single sample gave rise to the 23 T cell receptor beta chains below, sequenced in a study of patients and donors after allogeneic stem cell transplantation. TCRdb reprocessed the RT-PCR reads with MiXCR, giving one entry per CDR3 protein. The data contain about 110,000 distinct CDR3 sequences, approximately 40% of them singletons. The sample comprised blood, either unsorted or a sorted T cell fraction (not recorded which). Source of these receptors: a human donor who was either an allogeneic HSCT recipient or a stem cell or donor lymphocyte infusion donor (not recorded which). It is not recorded whose cells these are; they may come from a transplant donor.

This clonotype was detected a few times. The chain combines TRBV24-1 with TRBJ2-5; D unclear. V lost 3 bases to trimming and J lost 0 bases, with 10 bases between them. Germline lookup yields CDR1 KGHDR and CDR2 SFDVKD. There are 15 residues in the CDR3. The CDR3 is CATSDPGPYQETQYF. Written as DNA, the CDR3 is TGTGCCACCAGTGATCCCGGGCCCTACCAAGAGACCCAGTACTTC.

The rearrangement joins TRBV18 to TRBJ2-2, with D perhaps being TRBD1 or TRBD2 (5 bases each). This CDR3 is built from 16 residues. Trimming pared 0 bases from V and 3 bases from J, leaving 11 bases between. Germline loops: CDR1 KGHSH, CDR2 LQKENI. CDR3: CASSPPGTEHTGELFF. The CDR3 DNA sequence: TGTGCCAGCTCACCACCCGGGACGGAACACACCGGGGAGCTGTTTTTT.

The chain recombines TRBV20-1 with TRBJ1-1; no reliable D call. Trimming shortened V by 4 bases and J by 1 base, and 10 bases separated the two germline ends. Germline values: CDR1 DFQATT, CDR2 SNEGSKA (reference sequence). This CDR3 contains 13 residues. The CDR3 protein is CSATHPKNTEAFF. Written as DNA, the CDR3 is TGCAGTGCTACCCATCCAAAGAACACTGAAGCTTTCTTT.

J is TRBJ1-2 and V is TRBV2; D is uncertain. The CDR3 consists of 13 residues. Trimming removed 2 bases from V and 2 bases from J, with 6 bases in between. CDR1 and CDR2 from the germline V gene are SNHLY and FYNNEI. CDR3 sequence (DNA): TGTGCCAGCAGTGAACAGTTGAACTATGGCTACACCTTC. Encoded protein: CASSEQLNYGYTF.

V and J are TRBV5-1 and TRBJ2-7; tentatively, D is TRBD2 (6 bases). Trimming shortened V by 4 bases and J by 2 bases, and 16 bases separated the two germline ends. This CDR3 spans 15 amino acids. Per the germline V gene, CDR1 is SGHRS and CDR2 is YFSETQ. CDR3 bases: TGCGCCAGCAGCCCGACCAGGAGGGGAACCTACGAGCAGTACTTC. This encodes CASSPTRRGTYEQYF.

This clonotype has just a few counts. CDR3 sequence: CASSPRWGVNIQYF. For the CDR3, the DNA is TGTGCCAGCAGCCCCCGCTGGGGAGTTAACATTCAGTACTTC. This rearrangement joins TRBV7-8 to TRBJ2-4; TRBD2 might be the D (5 bases). Deletions cut 5 bases from V and 7 bases from J, with 15 bases between. The V gene's germline CDR1 is SGHVS and CDR2 FQNEAQ. The CDR3 contains 14 residues.

This clonotype was observed a handful of times. The chain combines TRBV3-1 with TRBJ1-6, with 7 bases identical to TRBD1. The CDR3 is 16 residues long. The germline CDR1 and CDR2 sequences are LGHDT and YNNKEL (reference sequence). V shed 4 bases, J shed 8 bases, and the junction held 11 bases outside the gene matches. CDR3 region: CASSLHRGLTDSPLHF. CDR3 DNA sequence: TGTGCCAGCAGCCTACACAGGGGACTTACGGATTCACCCCTCCACTTT.

Comments on this clonotype: The conserved phenylalanine or tryptophan is not found at the CDR3 terminus, so this likely reflects a read error. J is TRBJ1-1 and V is TRBV7-2; 7 nucleotides line up with TRBD1. The CDR3 extends over 14 amino acids. The germline V gene encodes CDR1 SGHTA and CDR2 FQGNSA. J gave up 5 bases and V 2 bases, and 5 bases lay outside the gene matches. DNA for the CDR3: TGTGCCAGCAGCTTAATCCAGGGGGGTACTGAAGCTTTCTTG. It specifies CASSLIQGGTEAFL.

The rearrangement joins TRBV25-1 to TRBJ1-5, with D maybe TRBD1 (5 bases). The CDR3 is 14 residues long. V dropped 4 bases and J dropped 6 bases, with 13 bases sitting between them. Per the germline V gene, CDR1 is MGHDK and CDR2 is SYGVNS. CDR3: CASSAAGTSQPQHF. The CDR3 nucleotides read TGTGCCAGCAGTGCCGCAGGGACGAGTCAGCCCCAGCATTTT.

This sequence joins TRBV7-9 and TRBJ1-6; D not resolved. The germline CDR1 and CDR2 sequences are SEHNR and FQNEAQ (reference sequence). The CDR3 has 13 residues. Trimming took 5 bases from V and 9 from J, leaving 11 bases between them. The CDR3 nucleotides are TGTGCCAGCAGCCGAGATTGGTCTTCACCCCTCCACTTT. It encodes CASSRDWSSPLHF.

CDR3 region: CASSLEGGAAKNIQYF. Here the CDR3 DNA reads TGTGCCAGCAGTTTAGAGGGAGGGGCAGCCAAAAACATTCAGTACTTC. This sequence joins TRBV12-3 or TRBV12-4 and TRBJ2-4, with 7 bases fitting TRBD2. Unmatched junction bases numbered 3, after V lost 1 base and J lost 0 bases. CDR3 length: 16 amino acids.

This clonotype was detected a few times. The J gene is TRBJ1-5, the V gene TRBV20-1; D remains unclear. Trimming stripped 5 bases from V and 2 bases from J, with 13 bases between. The germline V gene has CDR1 DFQATT and CDR2 SNEGSKA (reference sequence). The length of the CDR3 is 14 residues. This chain's CDR3 is CSAGGFSGNQPQHF. CDR3 nucleotide sequence: TGCAGTGCTGGAGGATTCTCGGGCAATCAGCCCCAGCATTTT.

This clonotype turned up a few times. This chain links TRBV27 with TRBJ2-2, with TRBD2 matching over 12 bases. V lost 5 bases, J lost 6 bases, and 10 bases stayed unmatched. CDR1 and CDR2 (germline): MNHEY, SMNVEV (reference sequence). This CDR3 spans 17 amino acids. The CDR3 sequence is CASSPPPLAGGPGELFF. The CDR3 bases are TGTGCCAGCAGTCCACCCCCACTAGCGGGAGGTCCCGGGGAGCTGTTTTTT.

This clonotype was picked up a small number of times. The genes are TRBV5-1 and TRBJ1-1; 7 bases are shared with TRBD1. Germline CDR1 reads SGHRS; CDR2 reads YFSETQ. V shed 0 bases and J 8 bases; nucleotides not matched to a gene: 1. The CDR3 runs 12 residues. CDR3 sequence reads: CASSLDRGEAFF. The CDR3 nucleotides read TGCGCCAGCAGCTTGGACAGGGGCGAAGCTTTCTTT.

The chain links TRBV6-2 or TRBV6-3 to TRBJ1-2, with D possibly TRBD1 on 5 matching bases. Deletions cut 7 bases from V and 7 bases from J, with 22 bases between. The CDR3 runs 15 residues. Germline CDR1 and CDR2: MNHEY and SVGEGT. The CDR3 DNA is TGTGCCAGCAACTGGCGGGACTCTTTACTTGCTGGCTACACCTTC. It specifies CASNWRDSLLAGYTF.

This clonotype has more than one count but fewer than ten. The chain has TRBV5-1 and TRBJ2-1; possibly TRBD1 for D (6 bases). V was pared by 4 bases and J by 3 bases, with 14 bases between. Germline loops: CDR1 SGHRS, CDR2 YFSETQ. The CDR3 sequence is 15 residues long. The CDR3 sequence is CASSDRQLFYNEQFF. CDR3 DNA sequence: TGCGCCAGCAGCGACAGGCAACTTTTCTACAATGAGCAGTTCTTC.

The gene calls are TRBV3-1 and TRBJ2-7, with TRBD1 as a possible D gene (6 bases). V lost 4 bases and J lost 0, with 16 bases in between. The CDR3 is 16 amino acids. The germline CDR1 and CDR2 sequences are LGHDT and YNNKEL (reference sequence). CDR3 region: CASSRGDGGYSYEQYF. The CDR3 nucleotides read TGTGCCAGCAGCCGCGGCGATGGGGGCTACTCCTACGAGCAGTACTTC.

This clonotype was found a few times. The gene calls are TRBV12-3 or TRBV12-4 and TRBJ2-5; the D call may be TRBD1 or TRBD2 (5 bases each). The CDR3 runs to 14 residues. The V end lost 3 bases, the J end lost 1 base, and 9 bases lay between the germline ends. CDR3 protein: CASSFGTRQETQYF. The CDR3 DNA is TGTGCCAGCAGTTTCGGGACGCGCCAAGAGACCCAGTACTTC.

This clonotype was seen more than once but under ten times. The rearrangement uses TRBV29-1 and TRBJ2-4; 7 positions match TRBD1. From germline, CDR1 is SQVTM and CDR2 ANQGSEA. The CDR3 runs 14 residues. V was pared by 6 bases and J by 4 bases, with 9 bases of the junction left unmatched. This CDR3 is CSVGHRGRKNIQYF. DNA for the CDR3: TGCAGCGTCGGCCACAGGGGCCGAAAAAACATTCAGTACTTC.

The chain recombines TRBV15 with TRBJ2-5; no clear D gene. Trimming cost V 3 bases and J 1 base, with 12 bases left between them. The CDR3 extends over 15 amino acids. Germline V gene data show CDR1 as LNHNV and CDR2 as YYDKDF (reference sequence). Here the CDR3 reads CATSRARATQETQYF. CDR3 sequence (DNA): TGTGCCACCAGCAGGGCACGGGCTACCCAAGAGACCCAGTACTTC.

The V gene is TRBV28, the J gene TRBJ2-4; TRBD2 aligns across 8 bases. The CDR3 is 15 residues long. Germline V gene sequence: CDR1 MDHEN, CDR2 SYDVKM. The V gene end was trimmed by 7 bases and the J gene end by 1 base; junction bases not matched to a gene: 6. The CDR3 DNA is TGTGCCAGCAACCAAGCGGGAGTGGCCAAAAACATTCAGTACTTC. Translated: CASNQAGVAKNIQYF.

This clonotype showed up many times. The CDR3 DNA is TGTGCCATCAGTGAGTCGACGGGAAGGCGCGGCTACACCTTC. Protein sequence: CAISESTGRRGYTF. The chain has TRBV10-3 and TRBJ1-2; D unclear. V gave up 0 bases and J gave up 8 bases, with 13 bases separating them. The germline V gene encodes CDR1 ENHRY and CDR2 SYGVKD. The CDR3 sequence is 14 residues long.

CDR3 loop: CSARETGGGHYSNQPQHF. In DNA form, the CDR3 reads TGCAGTGCTAGAGAAACTGGGGGTGGACATTATAGCAATCAGCCCCAGCATTTT. J is TRBJ1-5 and V is TRBV20-1, with D perhaps TRBD1 (5 bases). The CDR3 runs 18 residues. Germline V gene data show CDR1 as DFQATT and CDR2 as SNEGSKA (reference sequence). V dropped 0 bases and J dropped 0 bases, with 18 bases sitting between them.